The 3 T cell receptor beta chains below were found in one sample sequenced in a study of T cell responses to AZD1222 COVID-19 vaccine. Using immunoSEQ multiplex PCR, the repertoire was profiled, and TCRdb retains in-frame clones only, with some absent. The data show 200,000 to 250,000 clones, about 94% seen once. Material: peripheral blood, obtained 28 days after the second dose of the MenACWY control vaccine. The receptors shown here come from an adult who received the MenACWY meningococcal vaccine as a control.

The chain has TRBV7-2 and TRBJ2-3, with D uncertain. The V end was cut by 6 bases, the J end by 0 bases, with 16 bases between. CDR3 length equals 16 residues. The germline V gene has CDR1 SGHTA and CDR2 FQGNSA. CDR3 region: CASRIVATLSTDTQYF. The CDR3 nucleotides are TGTGCCAGCAGAATAGTGGCGACTCTTAGCACAGATACGCAGTATTTT.

This clone has a handful of counts. CDR3 protein: CASSQERGGQGVSYEQYF. In nucleotides, the CDR3 is TGTGCCAGCAGCCAAGAACGTGGGGGACAGGGGGTTAGCTACGAGCAGTACTTC. V gene TRBV4-2 combines with J gene TRBJ2-7, with 11 nucleotides matching TRBD1. The germline V gene has CDR1 LGHNA and CDR2 YNFKEQ. J gave up 3 bases and V 0 bases, and 10 bases lay outside the gene matches. The CDR3 sequence is 18 residues long.

With regard to this clone: Other DNA sequences within the sample encode an identical CDR3. The gene calls are TRBV12-3 or TRBV12-4 and TRBJ2-7; no definite D call. V lost 3 bases and J lost 5, with 5 bases in between. The CDR3 is 11 residues long. CDR3 in amino acids: CASSFGDEQYF. The CDR3 DNA follows: TGTGCCAGCAGTTTTGGGGACGAGCAGTACTTC.